This is a list of T cell receptor beta chains from one sample in a study of T and B cells in COVID-19 patients. TCRdb ran MiXCR on the multiplex PCR reads and lists one entry per CDR3 protein. The sample shows nearly 2,500 distinct CDR3 sequences, less than 25% of them seen only once. Sequencing was performed on blood. The receptors derive from a human donor with active COVID-19. Each CDR3 is given with its conserved first and last residue. D genes are given only for firm matches. Size values are once, few and many counts, or a class for expanded clones, and some rows have none.

TRBD1,TRBV6-5,-,14,TRBJ1-1,TGTGCCAGCAGCCCGGGGACAGGCGGAACTGAAGCTTTCTTT,CASSPGTGGTEAFF
-,TRBV18,medium-sized,13,TRBJ2-2,TGTGCCAGCTCAGCCCAGGGATCCGGGGAGCTGTTTTTT,CASSAQGSGELFF
TRBD1,TRBV18,medium-sized,14,TRBJ2-7,TGTGCCAGCTCACCGGTGACAGGGGGACGCGAGCAGTACTTC,CASSPVTGGREQYF
-,TRBV6-1,few,15,TRBJ1-2,TGTGCCAGCACCTTTAACCCGGGGGCCTTAGGAGGCTACACCTTC,CASTFNPGALGGYTF
-,TRBV27,medium-sized,11,TRBJ2-3,TGTGCCAGCAGTCCAGGGGATACGCAGTATTTT,CASSPGDTQYF
-,TRBV5-6,medium-sized,13,TRBJ1-2,TGTGCCAGCAGCTCTGGGGCCACCTATGGCTACACCTTC,CASSSGATYGYTF
-,TRBV6-2/TRBV6-3,medium-sized,14,TRBJ2-3,TGTGCCAGCAGGTCCTTTACTAGCACAGATACGCAGTATTTT,CASRSFTSTDTQYF
TRBD2,TRBV5-4,medium-sized,15,TRBJ2-3,TGTGCCAGCAGCTTGCCAGCGGGAGGAACAGATACGCAGTATTTT,CASSLPAGGTDTQYF
TRBD2,TRBV6-2/TRBV6-3,many,17,TRBJ2-1,TGTGCCAGCAGTTACACCCTTCTTAGCGGGAGCCGCAATGAGCAGTTCTTC,CASSYTLLSGSRNEQFF
TRBD2,TRBV10-3,medium-sized,16,TRBJ2-3,TGTGCCATCAGTGAAGTTGGGACTAGCGGCACAGATACGCAGTATTTT,CAISEVGTSGTDTQYF
-,TRBV24-1,-,13,TRBJ1-4,TGTGCCACCAGTGACCCGCCTTTCGTAAAACTGTTTTTT,CATSDPPFVKLFF
-,TRBV9,few,14,TRBJ1-6,TGTGCCAGCGAGGGAGGAATTGGGAGTTCACCCCTCCACTTT,CASEGGIGSSPLHF
-,TRBV7-6,-,14,TRBJ1-6,TGTGCCAGCAGCTTTGGACAGCCGGATTCACCCCTCCACTTT,CASSFGQPDSPLHF
-,TRBV20-1,-,13,TRBJ1-4,TGCAGTGCGGTGACGGGATCTAATGAAAAACTGTTTTTT,CSAVTGSNEKLFF
-,TRBV25-1,-,13,TRBJ2-5,TGTGCCAGCAGTTACAGCAAGCAAGAGACCCAGTACTTC,CASSYSKQETQYF
TRBD2,TRBV12-3/TRBV12-4,medium-sized,21,TRBJ2-3,TGTGCCAGCAGTCCCAATTACGCCACTAGCGGGAGGGGAGGATCGACGGATACGCAGTATTTT,CASSPNYATSGRGGSTDTQYF
TRBD2,TRBV27,medium-sized,15,TRBJ2-1,TGTGCCAGCAGCATCTCGGGAGGCGGGTACAATGAGCAGTTCTTC,CASSISGGGYNEQFF
-,TRBV28,once,14,TRBJ2-1,TGTGCCAGCAGTTTACTCGGGGGCGAAGATGAGCAGTTCTTC,CASSLLGGEDEQFF
-,TRBV27,many,12,TRBJ1-1,TGTGCCAGCAGGGCTAGTTACACTGAAGCTTTCTTT,CASRASYTEAFF
TRBD1,TRBV20-1,-,15,TRBJ2-5,TGCAGTGCCTGGACAGGCGGTCGTGGAAAAAAGACCCAGTACTTC,CSAWTGGRGKKTQYF
-,TRBV6-5,-,14,TRBJ1-1,TGTGCCAGCAGTTACGGAGGCGGGAACACTGAAGCTTTCTTT,CASSYGGGNTEAFF
-,TRBV6-5,few,14,TRBJ1-2,TGTGCCAGCAGTAGGGGTAGAGCTAACTATGGCTACACCTTC,CASSRGRANYGYTF
TRBD1,TRBV7-9,medium-sized,15,TRBJ2-7,TGTGCCAGCAGCCCACCCGGGACAGGGATCCACGAGCAGTACTTC,CASSPPGTGIHEQYF
-,TRBV30,medium-sized,16,TRBJ1-4,TGTGCCTGGAGTAATACGCCTCATGCAACTAATGAAAAACTGTTTTTT,CAWSNTPHATNEKLFF
-,TRBV12-3/TRBV12-4,few,13,TRBJ2-2,TGTGCCAGCAGTGGTGAAGGGCCCGGGGAGCTGTTTTTT,CASSGEGPGELFF
TRBD1,TRBV5-5,few,17,TRBJ1-2,TGTGCCAGCAGCCTGGGGACAGGGGTTAGAACTAACTATGGCTACACCTTC,CASSLGTGVRTNYGYTF
TRBD1,TRBV7-6,-,16,TRBJ2-5,TGTGCCAGCAGCTTCACCTGGGACAGGTCTAAAGAGACCCAGTACTTC,CASSFTWDRSKETQYF
-,TRBV20-1,-,19,TRBJ2-1,TGCAGTGCTAGAGCCATATCGGAATTTGCGGAGAGCTCCTACAATGAGCAGTTCTTC,CSARAISEFAESSYNEQFF
-,TRBV5-6,many,14,TRBJ1-2,TGTGCCAGCAGCTTGGGGCCGATCGATAATGGCTACACCTTC,CASSLGPIDNGYTF
-,TRBV7-9,-,17,TRBJ2-1,TGTGCCAGCAGCTTAGGAGGGGGGCACCTAACGTACAATGAGCAGTTCTTC,CASSLGGGHLTYNEQFF
-,TRBV12-3/TRBV12-4,few,14,TRBJ2-5,TGTGCCAGCAGTTTCGGGGGAGTGGGAGAGACCCAGTACTTC,CASSFGGVGETQYF
-,TRBV20-1,-,13,TRBJ1-3,TGCAGTGCCATGACGGGTGCGGGAAACACCATATATTTT,CSAMTGAGNTIYF
-,TRBV29-1,medium-sized,12,TRBJ1-1,TGCAGCGGGGCCGGAATGAACACTGAAGCTTTCTTT,CSGAGMNTEAFF
TRBD1,TRBV5-4,many,15,TRBJ2-7,TGTGCCAGCAGCCGCCGACAGGGGGCTGAGTACGAGCAGTACTTC,CASSRRQGAEYEQYF
-,TRBV20-1,-,13,TRBJ1-1,TGCAGTGCTAGAGATTCGGGACGCAATCGGGCTTTCTTT,CSARDSGRNRAFF
TRBD2,TRBV6-1,few,16,TRBJ2-1,TGTGCCAGCAGTTCTAGGACTAGCGGGAGGGGGGATGAGCAGTTCTTC,CASSSRTSGRGDEQFF
TRBD2,TRBV13,many,16,TRBJ2-5,TGTGCCAGCAGCTTAGCGGGTAGCGGGAGGTCAGAGACCCAGTACTTC,CASSLAGSGRSETQYF
TRBD1,TRBV27,-,13,TRBJ1-5,TGTGCCAGCAGGCCAGGGGGCGCGCAGCCCCAGCATTTT,CASRPGGAQPQHF
TRBD2,TRBV27,many,15,TRBJ2-5,TGTGCCAGCAATAGGGCTAGCGGGAGGGGAGAGACCCAGTACTTC,CASNRASGRGETQYF
TRBD2,TRBV24-1,medium-sized,19,TRBJ2-5,TGTGCCACCAGTGATCCGGATGGGGGGGTGGCCGACCTTCAAGAGACCCAGTACTTC,CATSDPDGGVADLQETQYF